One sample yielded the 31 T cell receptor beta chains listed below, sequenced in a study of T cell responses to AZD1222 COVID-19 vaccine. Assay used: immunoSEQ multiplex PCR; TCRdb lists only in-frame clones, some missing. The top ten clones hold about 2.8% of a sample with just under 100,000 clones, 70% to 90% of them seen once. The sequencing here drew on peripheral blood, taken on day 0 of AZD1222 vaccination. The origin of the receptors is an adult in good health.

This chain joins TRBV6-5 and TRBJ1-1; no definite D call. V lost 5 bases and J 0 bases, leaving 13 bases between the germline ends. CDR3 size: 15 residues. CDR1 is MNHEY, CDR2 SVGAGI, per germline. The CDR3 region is CASSPVGGMNTEAFF. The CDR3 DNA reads TGTGCCAGCAGTCCTGTGGGCGGAATGAACACTGAAGCTTTCTTT.

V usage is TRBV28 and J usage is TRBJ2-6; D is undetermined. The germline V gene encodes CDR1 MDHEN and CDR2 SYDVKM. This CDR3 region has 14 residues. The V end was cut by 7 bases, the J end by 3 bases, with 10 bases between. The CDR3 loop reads CASTGEDGANVLTF. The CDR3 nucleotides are TGTGCCAGCACCGGCGAAGATGGGGCCAACGTCCTGACTTTC.

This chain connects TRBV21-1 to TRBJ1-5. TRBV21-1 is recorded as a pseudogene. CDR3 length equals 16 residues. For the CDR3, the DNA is TGTGCCAGCAGCAAAGTGGGGTGCTTTAGCAATCAGCCCCAGCATTTT. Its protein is CASSKVGCFSNQPQHF.

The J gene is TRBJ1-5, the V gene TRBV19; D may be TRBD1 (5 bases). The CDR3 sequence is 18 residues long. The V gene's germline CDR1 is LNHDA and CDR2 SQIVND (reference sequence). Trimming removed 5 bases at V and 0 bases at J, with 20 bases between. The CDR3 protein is CASSPKRDRPNSNQPQHF. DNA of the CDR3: TGTGCCAGTAGTCCAAAACGTGACAGACCGAATAGCAATCAGCCCCAGCATTTT.

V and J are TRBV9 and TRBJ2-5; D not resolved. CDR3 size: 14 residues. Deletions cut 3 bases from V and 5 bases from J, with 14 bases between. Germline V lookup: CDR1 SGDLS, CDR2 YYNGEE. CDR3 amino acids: CASSDRALGETQYF. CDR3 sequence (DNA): TGTGCCAGCAGCGACCGGGCCCTCGGGGAGACCCAGTACTTC.

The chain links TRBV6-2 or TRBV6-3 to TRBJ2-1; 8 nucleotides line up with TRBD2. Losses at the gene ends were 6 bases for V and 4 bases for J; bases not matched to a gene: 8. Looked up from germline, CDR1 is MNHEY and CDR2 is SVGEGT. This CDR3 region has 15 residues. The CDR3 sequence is CASSRSGGTYNEQFF. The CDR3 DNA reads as TGTGCCAGCAGCCGGAGCGGGGGAACATACAATGAGCAGTTCTTC.

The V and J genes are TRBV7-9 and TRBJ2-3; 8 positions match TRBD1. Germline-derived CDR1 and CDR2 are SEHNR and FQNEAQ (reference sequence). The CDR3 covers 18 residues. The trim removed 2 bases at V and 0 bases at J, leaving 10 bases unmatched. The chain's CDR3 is CASSLKDRASRSTDTQYF. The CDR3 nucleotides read TGTGCCAGCAGCTTAAAGGACAGGGCTTCGCGCAGCACAGATACGCAGTATTTT.

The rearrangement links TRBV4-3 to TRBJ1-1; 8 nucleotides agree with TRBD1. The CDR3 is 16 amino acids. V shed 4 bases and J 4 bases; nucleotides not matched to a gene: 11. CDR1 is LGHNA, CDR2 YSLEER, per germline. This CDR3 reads CASSRLPGQVSTEAFF. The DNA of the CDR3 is TGCGCCAGCAGCCGATTACCGGGACAGGTCTCCACTGAAGCTTTCTTT.

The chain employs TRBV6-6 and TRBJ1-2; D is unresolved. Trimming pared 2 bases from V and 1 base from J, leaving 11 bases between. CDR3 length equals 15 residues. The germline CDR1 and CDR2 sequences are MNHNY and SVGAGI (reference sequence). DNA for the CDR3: TGTGCCAGCAGTTACGGATACGGGGTTAACTATGGCTACACCTTC. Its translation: CASSYGYGVNYGYTF.

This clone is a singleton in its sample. This CDR3 reads CASSLGGGRGTEAFF. The CDR3 nucleotides read TGTGCCAGCAGTTTAGGGGGGGGCAGGGGCACTGAAGCTTTCTTT. This chain uses TRBV27 with TRBJ1-1, with a weak D call TRBD1 (6 bases). V lost 2 bases to trimming and J lost 4 bases, with 14 bases between them. This CDR3 region has 15 residues. Germline V gene lookup returns CDR1 MNHEY and CDR2 SMNVEV (reference sequence).

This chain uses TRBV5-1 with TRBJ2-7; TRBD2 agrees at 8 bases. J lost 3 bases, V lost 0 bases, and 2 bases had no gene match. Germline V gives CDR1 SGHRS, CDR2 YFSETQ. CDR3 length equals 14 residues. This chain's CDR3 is CASSLGLANYEQYF. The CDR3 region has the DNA TGCGCCAGCAGCTTGGGACTAGCGAACTACGAGCAGTACTTC.

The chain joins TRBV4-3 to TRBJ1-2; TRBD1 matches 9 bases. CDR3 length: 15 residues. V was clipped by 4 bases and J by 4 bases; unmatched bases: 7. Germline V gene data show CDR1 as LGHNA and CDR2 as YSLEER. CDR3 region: CASSPGTGQGYGYTF. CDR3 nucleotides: TGCGCCAGCAGCCCGGGGACAGGGCAGGGCTATGGCTACACCTTC.

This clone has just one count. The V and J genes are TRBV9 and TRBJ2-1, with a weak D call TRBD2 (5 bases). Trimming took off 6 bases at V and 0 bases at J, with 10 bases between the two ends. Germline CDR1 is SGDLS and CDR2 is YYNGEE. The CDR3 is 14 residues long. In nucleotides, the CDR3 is TGTGCCAGCACCACGGGGAGCTCCTACAATGAGCAGTTCTTC. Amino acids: CASTTGSSYNEQFF.

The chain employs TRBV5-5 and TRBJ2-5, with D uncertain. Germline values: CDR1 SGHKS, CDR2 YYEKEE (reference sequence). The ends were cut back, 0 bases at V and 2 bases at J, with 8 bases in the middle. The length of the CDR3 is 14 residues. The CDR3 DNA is TGTGCCAGCAGCTTGGGGGGTGGGCAAGAGACCCAGTACTTC. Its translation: CASSLGGGQETQYF.

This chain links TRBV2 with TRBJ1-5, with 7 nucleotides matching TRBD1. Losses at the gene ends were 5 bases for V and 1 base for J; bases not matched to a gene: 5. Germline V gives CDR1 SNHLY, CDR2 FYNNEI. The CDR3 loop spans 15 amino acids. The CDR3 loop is CASSNQGGSNQPQHF. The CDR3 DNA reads TGTGCCAGCAGTAATCAGGGGGGAAGCAATCAGCCCCAGCATTTT.

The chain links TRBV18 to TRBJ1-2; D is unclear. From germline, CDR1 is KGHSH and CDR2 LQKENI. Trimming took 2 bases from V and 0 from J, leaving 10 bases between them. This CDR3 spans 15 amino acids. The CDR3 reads CASSPTRTTNYGYTF. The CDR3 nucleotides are TGTGCCAGCTCACCAACCAGGACTACTAACTATGGCTACACCTTC.

In DNA, the CDR3 is TGTGCCAGCAGCGGCCGGGGAACAACTAATGAAAAACTGTTTTTT. The encoded protein is CASSGRGTTNEKLFF. The chain recombines TRBV7-2 with TRBJ1-4; D not resolved. This CDR3 contains 15 residues. Germline lookup yields CDR1 SGHTA and CDR2 FQGNSA. V was cut by 5 bases and J by 0 bases, with 10 bases left in between.

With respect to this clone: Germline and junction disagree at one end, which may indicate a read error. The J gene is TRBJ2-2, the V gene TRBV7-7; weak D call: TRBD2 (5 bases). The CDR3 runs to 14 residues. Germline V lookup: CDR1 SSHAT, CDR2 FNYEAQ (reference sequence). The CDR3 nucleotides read TGTGCTAGCAGCTTAGCGCGGGCAGACGGGGAGCTGTTTTTT. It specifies CASSLARADGELFF.

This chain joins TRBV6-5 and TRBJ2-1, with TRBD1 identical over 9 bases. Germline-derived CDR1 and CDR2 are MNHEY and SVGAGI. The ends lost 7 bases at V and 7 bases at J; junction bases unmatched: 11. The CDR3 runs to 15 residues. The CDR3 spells CASTRGDRVVNEQFF. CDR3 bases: TGTGCCAGCACCCGGGGGGACAGGGTCGTGAATGAGCAGTTCTTC.

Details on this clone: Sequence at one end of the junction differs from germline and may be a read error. DNA for the CDR3: TGTGCCAGCAGCCCCGGGACAGGTGTGAAAACTGAAGCTTTCTTT. Translated, it gives CASSPGTGVKTEAFF. This chain joins TRBV7-2 and TRBJ1-1; 8 bases are a match to TRBD1. The CDR3 length is 15 residues. The germline V gene encodes CDR1 SGHTA and CDR2 FQGNSA.

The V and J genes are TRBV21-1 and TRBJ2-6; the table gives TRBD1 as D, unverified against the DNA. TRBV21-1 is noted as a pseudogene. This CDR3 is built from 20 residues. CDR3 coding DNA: TGTGCCAGCAGCAAAGCGCTTCGAAAGTACATTCTTTCTGGGGCCAACGTCCTGACTTTC. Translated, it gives CASSKALRKYILSGANVLTF.

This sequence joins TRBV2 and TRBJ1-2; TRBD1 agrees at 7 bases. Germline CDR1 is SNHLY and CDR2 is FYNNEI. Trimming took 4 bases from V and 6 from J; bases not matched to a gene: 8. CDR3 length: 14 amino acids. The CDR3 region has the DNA TGTGCCAGCAGTGGACAGGGTATGGCTGATGGCTACACCTTC. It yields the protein CASSGQGMADGYTF.

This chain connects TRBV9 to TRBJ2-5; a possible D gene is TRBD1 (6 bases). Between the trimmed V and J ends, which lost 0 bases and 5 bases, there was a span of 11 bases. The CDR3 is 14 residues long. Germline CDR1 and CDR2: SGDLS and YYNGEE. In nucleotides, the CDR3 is TGTGCCAGCAGCGTAGAATCGGGACATGAGACCCAGTACTTC. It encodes CASSVESGHETQYF.

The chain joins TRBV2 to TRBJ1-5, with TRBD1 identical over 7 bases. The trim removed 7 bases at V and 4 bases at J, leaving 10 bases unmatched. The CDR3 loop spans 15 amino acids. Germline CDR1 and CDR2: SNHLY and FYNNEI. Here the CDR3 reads CASTPGQSLNQPQHF. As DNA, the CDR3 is TGTGCCAGCACCCCGGGACAGAGTCTAAATCAGCCCCAGCATTTT.

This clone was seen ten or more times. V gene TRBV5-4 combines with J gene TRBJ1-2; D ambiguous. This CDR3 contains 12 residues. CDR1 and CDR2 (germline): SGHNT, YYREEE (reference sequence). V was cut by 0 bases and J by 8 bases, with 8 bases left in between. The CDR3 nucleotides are TGTGCCAGCAGCTTGGCCCGGGCAGGCTACACCTTC. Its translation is CASSLARAGYTF.

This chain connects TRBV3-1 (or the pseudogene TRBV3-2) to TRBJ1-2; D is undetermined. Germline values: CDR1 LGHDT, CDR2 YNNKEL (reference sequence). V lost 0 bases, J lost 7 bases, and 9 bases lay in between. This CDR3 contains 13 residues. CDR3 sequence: CASSQEDSGGYTF. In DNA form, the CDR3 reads TGTGCCAGCAGCCAAGAAGATAGTGGTGGCTACACCTTC.

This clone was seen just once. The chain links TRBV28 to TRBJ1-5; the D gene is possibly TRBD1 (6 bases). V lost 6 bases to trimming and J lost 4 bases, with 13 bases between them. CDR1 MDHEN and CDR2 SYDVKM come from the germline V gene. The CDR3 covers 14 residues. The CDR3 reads CASRDSRVNQPQHF. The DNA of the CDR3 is TGTGCCAGCAGGGACAGTCGAGTAAATCAGCCCCAGCATTTT.

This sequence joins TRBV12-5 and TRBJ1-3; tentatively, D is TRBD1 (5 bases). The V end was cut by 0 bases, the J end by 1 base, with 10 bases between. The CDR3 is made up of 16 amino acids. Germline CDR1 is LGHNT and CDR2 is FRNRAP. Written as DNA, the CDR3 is TGTGCTAGTGGTTTGGTCATAGCAGGGTCTGGAAACACCATATATTTT. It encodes CASGLVIAGSGNTIYF.

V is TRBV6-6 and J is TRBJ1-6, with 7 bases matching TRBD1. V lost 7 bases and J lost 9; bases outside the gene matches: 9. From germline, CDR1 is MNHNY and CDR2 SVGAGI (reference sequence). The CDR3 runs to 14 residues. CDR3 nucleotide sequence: TGTGCCAGCAAATCAGGGGGTCTGAGTTCACCCCTCCACTTT. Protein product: CASKSGGLSSPLHF.

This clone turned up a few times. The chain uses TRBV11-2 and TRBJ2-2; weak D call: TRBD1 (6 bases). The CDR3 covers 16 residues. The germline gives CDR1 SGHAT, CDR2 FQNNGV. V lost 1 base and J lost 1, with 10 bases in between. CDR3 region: CASSLVGQMNTGELFF. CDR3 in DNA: TGTGCCAGCAGCTTAGTCGGACAGATGAACACCGGGGAGCTGTTTTTT.

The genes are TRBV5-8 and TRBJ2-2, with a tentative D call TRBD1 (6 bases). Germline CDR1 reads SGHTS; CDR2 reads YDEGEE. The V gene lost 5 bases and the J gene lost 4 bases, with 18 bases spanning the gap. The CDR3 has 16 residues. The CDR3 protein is CASREPGHKPTGELFF. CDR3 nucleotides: TGTGCCAGCAGGGAACCGGGACACAAACCCACCGGGGAGCTGTTTTTT.